The rows below give T cell receptor beta chains drawn from one sample of a study of ipilimumab plus nivolumab after autologous stem cell transplantation. TCRdb's copy holds only in-frame clones and misses some; the assay was immunoSEQ multiplex PCR. Found here are about 40,000 clones, about 91% of them singletons; the top ten hold more than 0.7%. The sequencing used PBMCs, collected in a trial of ipilimumab plus nivolumab as post-transplant consolidation. These receptors were taken from a male donor with multiple myeloma. CDR3s include the opening cysteine and the closing phenylalanine or tryptophan. The order of the fields is D gene, J gene, clone size, V gene, CDR3 length, CDR3 DNA, CDR3 protein. The D gene is left open where the match is weak. Size values are once, few and many counts, or a class for expanded clones, and some rows have none.

d_call: TRBD2
j_call: TRBJ2-3
clone_size: .
v_call: TRBV28
cdr3_length: 16
cdr3_nt: TGTGCCAGCAGTTTCCCCGGGAGGGCCGAAGCAGATACGCAGTATTTT
cdr3_aa: CASSFPGRAEADTQYF

d_call: .
j_call: TRBJ2-5
clone_size: .
v_call: TRBV28
cdr3_length: 14
cdr3_nt: TGTGCCAGCAGTTTACAAGGGTCCCAAGAGACCCAGTACTTC
cdr3_aa: CASSLQGSQETQYF

d_call: TRBD1
j_call: TRBJ1-2
clone_size: once
v_call: TRBV5-1
cdr3_length: 14
cdr3_nt: TGCGCCAGCAGCCCTGGACAGGGAAACTATGGCTACACCTTC
cdr3_aa: CASSPGQGNYGYTF

d_call: TRBD2
j_call: TRBJ2-7
clone_size: .
v_call: TRBV7-8
cdr3_length: 14
cdr3_nt: TGTGCCAGCAGCCGCTCGGGACTACACTACGAGCAGTACTTC
cdr3_aa: CASSRSGLHYEQYF

d_call: .
j_call: TRBJ1-1
clone_size: .
v_call: TRBV10-3
cdr3_length: 14
cdr3_nt: TGTGCCATCAGTGAGGCGTCGGGGGCGACTGAAGCTTTCTTT
cdr3_aa: CAISEASGATEAFF

d_call: .
j_call: TRBJ1-2
clone_size: .
v_call: TRBV10-2
cdr3_length: 15
cdr3_nt: TGCGCCAGCAGTGAGTCGATCGGGGGCAGGTATGGCTACACCTTC
cdr3_aa: CASSESIGGRYGYTF

d_call: TRBD2
j_call: TRBJ2-7
clone_size: .
v_call: TRBV7-2
cdr3_length: 15
cdr3_nt: TGTGCCAGCAGCCCCAAGCGGGAGGAGGTCTACGAGCAGTACTTC
cdr3_aa: CASSPKREEVYEQYF

d_call: TRBD1
j_call: TRBJ2-3
clone_size: .
v_call: TRBV28
cdr3_length: 16
cdr3_nt: TGTGCCAGCAGCCCCGCCGGGACAGGGGGCACAGATACGCAGTATTTT
cdr3_aa: CASSPAGTGGTDTQYF

d_call: .
j_call: TRBJ1-2
clone_size: once
v_call: TRBV7-2
cdr3_length: 14
cdr3_nt: TGTGCCAGCAGCTCCACCCCAGGGAACTATGGCTACACCTTC
cdr3_aa: CASSSTPGNYGYTF

d_call: .
j_call: TRBJ2-1
clone_size: .
v_call: TRBV14
cdr3_length: 16
cdr3_nt: TGTGCCAGCAGCCAGCCTTGGACCGGGACATACAATGAGCAGTTCTTC
cdr3_aa: CASSQPWTGTYNEQFF

d_call: .
j_call: TRBJ1-2
clone_size: .
v_call: TRBV27
cdr3_length: 15
cdr3_nt: TGTGCCAGCACCCTAATTGGGGGGGCTAACTATGGCTACACCTTC
cdr3_aa: CASTLIGGANYGYTF

d_call: TRBD2
j_call: TRBJ2-7
clone_size: once
v_call: TRBV2
cdr3_length: 15
cdr3_nt: TGTGCCAGCAGTCAACTAGCGGGGGGGCTCTACGAGCAGTACTTC
cdr3_aa: CASSQLAGGLYEQYF

d_call: .
j_call: TRBJ2-7
clone_size: .
v_call: TRBV15
cdr3_length: 15
cdr3_nt: TGTGCCACCAGCAGAGTCGGGCGGATCGAGTACGAGCAGTACTTC
cdr3_aa: CATSRVGRIEYEQYF

d_call: TRBD1
j_call: TRBJ1-1
clone_size: few
v_call: TRBV11-3
cdr3_length: 13
cdr3_nt: TGTGCCAGCAGCTTAGAAGGGGGCTCTGAAGCTTTCTTT
cdr3_aa: CASSLEGGSEAFF

d_call: .
j_call: TRBJ1-1
clone_size: .
v_call: TRBV5-1
cdr3_length: 14
cdr3_nt: TGCGCCAGCAGCTTGGGACAGCTGGACACTGAAGCTTTCTTT
cdr3_aa: CASSLGQLDTEAFF

d_call: .
j_call: TRBJ1-6
clone_size: .
v_call: TRBV11-2
cdr3_length: 15
cdr3_nt: TGTGCCAGCAGCCTGACAGGATCCTATAATTCACCCCTCCACTTT
cdr3_aa: CASSLTGSYNSPLHF

d_call: TRBD2
j_call: TRBJ2-2
clone_size: .
v_call: TRBV7-2
cdr3_length: 16
cdr3_nt: TGTGCCAGCAGCTTTAACGGGGGGACGAACACCGGGGAGCTGTTTTTT
cdr3_aa: CASSFNGGTNTGELFF

d_call: .
j_call: TRBJ1-1
clone_size: .
v_call: TRBV5-6
cdr3_length: 13
cdr3_nt: TGTGCCAGCAGCTTGATAGGGAGGACTGAAGCTTTCTTT
cdr3_aa: CASSLIGRTEAFF

d_call: .
j_call: TRBJ2-3
clone_size: .
v_call: TRBV7-2
cdr3_length: 14
cdr3_nt: TGTGCCAGCAGCCAAGTGGGGGCCACAGATACGCAGTATTTT
cdr3_aa: CASSQVGATDTQYF

d_call: .
j_call: TRBJ2-7
clone_size: .
v_call: TRBV2
cdr3_length: 14
cdr3_nt: TGTGCCAGCACCAAATTGACGGGACCCTACGAGCAGTACTTC
cdr3_aa: CASTKLTGPYEQYF

d_call: .
j_call: TRBJ1-2
clone_size: .
v_call: TRBV29-1
cdr3_length: 11
cdr3_nt: TGCAGCGTTGCAGGGATTTATGGCTACACCTTC
cdr3_aa: CSVAGIYGYTF

d_call: .
j_call: TRBJ2-7
clone_size: .
v_call: TRBV7-2
cdr3_length: 12
cdr3_nt: TGTGCCAGCAGCCCTGGGCGATACGAGCAGTACTTC
cdr3_aa: CASSPGRYEQYF

d_call: TRBD2
j_call: TRBJ2-7
clone_size: .
v_call: TRBV11-1
cdr3_length: 14
cdr3_nt: TGTGCCAGCAGCTTAGATCTTAGCGGGACCGAGCAGTACTTC
cdr3_aa: CASSLDLSGTEQYF

d_call: .
j_call: TRBJ2-5
clone_size: .
v_call: TRBV29-1
cdr3_length: 12
cdr3_nt: TGCAGCGTTGTTAGGACCGGGGAGACCCAGTACTTC
cdr3_aa: CSVVRTGETQYF

d_call: .
j_call: TRBJ2-7
clone_size: .
v_call: TRBV28
cdr3_length: 15
cdr3_nt: TGTGCCAGCAGCCGACCGACAGTGGGGGCCTACGAGCAGTACTTC
cdr3_aa: CASSRPTVGAYEQYF

d_call: .
j_call: TRBJ2-7
clone_size: .
v_call: TRBV4-1
cdr3_length: 19
cdr3_nt: TGCGCCAGCAGCCAAGATTCAGGAGGGGGCAGCACTTTAACCTACGAGCAGTACTTC
cdr3_aa: CASSQDSGGGSTLTYEQYF

d_call: .
j_call: TRBJ2-7
clone_size: .
v_call: TRBV21-1
cdr3_length: 19
cdr3_nt: TGTGCCAGCAGCAGATCTCTCACGACTAGCGGGAGGAACTATTACGAGCAGTACTTC
cdr3_aa: CASSRSLTTSGRNYYEQYF

d_call: TRBD2
j_call: TRBJ2-7
clone_size: .
v_call: TRBV9
cdr3_length: 14
cdr3_nt: TGTGCCAGCACCAGACTAGCTACTTCCTACGAGCAGTACTTC
cdr3_aa: CASTRLATSYEQYF

d_call: TRBD1
j_call: TRBJ2-7
clone_size: .
v_call: TRBV19
cdr3_length: 13
cdr3_nt: TGTGCCAGTAGTGTGACAGGGTTCTACGAGCAGTACTTC
cdr3_aa: CASSVTGFYEQYF

d_call: TRBD1
j_call: TRBJ2-7
clone_size: .
v_call: TRBV27
cdr3_length: 11
cdr3_nt: TGTGCCAGCAGTTCGGACAGGGGGGCGTACTTC
cdr3_aa: CASSSDRGAYF

d_call: TRBD1
j_call: TRBJ1-1
clone_size: once
v_call: TRBV19
cdr3_length: 15
cdr3_nt: TGTGCCAGTAGTCCCAGGACAGGGTGGACCACTGAAGCTTTCTTT
cdr3_aa: CASSPRTGWTTEAFF

d_call: .
j_call: TRBJ1-2
clone_size: .
v_call: TRBV19
cdr3_length: 13
cdr3_nt: TGTGCCAGTGGCGGGGCAGCTGTTTATGGCTACACCTTC
cdr3_aa: CASGGAAVYGYTF

d_call: .
j_call: TRBJ2-5
clone_size: .
v_call: TRBV2
cdr3_length: 14
cdr3_nt: TGTGCCAGCACCCTTTCGGGAGCGGAAGAGACCCAGTACTTC
cdr3_aa: CASTLSGAEETQYF

d_call: TRBD1
j_call: TRBJ1-1
clone_size: .
v_call: TRBV9
cdr3_length: 14
cdr3_nt: TGTGCCAGCAGCGTCGGACAGGGGAACACTGAAGCTTTCTTT
cdr3_aa: CASSVGQGNTEAFF

d_call: TRBD1
j_call: TRBJ2-3
clone_size: .
v_call: TRBV7-2
cdr3_length: 15
cdr3_nt: TGTGCCAGCAGTAGACAGGGGGCAAGCGTAGATACGCAGTATTTT
cdr3_aa: CASSRQGASVDTQYF

d_call: TRBD2
j_call: TRBJ2-1
clone_size: .
v_call: TRBV5-1
cdr3_length: 16
cdr3_nt: TGCGCCAGCAGCTTGGCCGGTGCGGGAGGCTACAATGAGCAGTTCTTC
cdr3_aa: CASSLAGAGGYNEQFF

d_call: .
j_call: TRBJ2-5
clone_size: .
v_call: TRBV7-2
cdr3_length: 12
cdr3_nt: TGTGCCAGCAGCTTGTACCAAGAGACCCAGTACTTC
cdr3_aa: CASSLYQETQYF

d_call: TRBD1
j_call: TRBJ1-6
clone_size: medium-sized
v_call: TRBV7-2
cdr3_length: 16
cdr3_nt: TGTGCCAGCAGCTTACCGACAGGGCTGGATAATTCACCCCTCCACTTT
cdr3_aa: CASSLPTGLDNSPLHF

d_call: .
j_call: TRBJ2-7
clone_size: .
v_call: TRBV7-3
cdr3_length: 13
cdr3_nt: TGTGCCAGCAGCACTCTACAGGGAGGGGAGCAGTACTTC
cdr3_aa: CASSTLQGGEQYF

d_call: .
j_call: TRBJ2-1
clone_size: .
v_call: TRBV4-1
cdr3_length: 12
cdr3_nt: TGCGCCAGCAGCGGCCGCCGGAATGAGCAGTTCTTC
cdr3_aa: CASSGRRNEQFF

d_call: TRBD2
j_call: TRBJ2-3
clone_size: .
v_call: TRBV6-6
cdr3_length: 14
cdr3_nt: TGTGCCAGCAGACGAACTAGCGGAACAGATACGCAGTATTTT
cdr3_aa: CASRRTSGTDTQYF

d_call: .
j_call: TRBJ1-2
clone_size: .
v_call: TRBV7-9
cdr3_length: 14
cdr3_nt: TGTGCCAGCAGCCTAACAGGGTTTAACTATGGCTACACCTTC
cdr3_aa: CASSLTGFNYGYTF

d_call: .
j_call: TRBJ1-2
clone_size: .
v_call: TRBV5-4
cdr3_length: 15
cdr3_nt: TGTGCCAGCAGCTTGGCCGAGTCGATACGCTATGGCTACACCTTC
cdr3_aa: CASSLAESIRYGYTF

d_call: .
j_call: TRBJ2-5
clone_size: .
v_call: TRBV27
cdr3_length: 16
cdr3_nt: TGTGCCAGCAGTTTATACCCCCCGGCCGCCCGTGGGACCCAGTACTTC
cdr3_aa: CASSLYPPAARGTQYF

d_call: .
j_call: TRBJ2-3
clone_size: .
v_call: TRBV5-1
cdr3_length: 15
cdr3_nt: TGCGCCAGCAGGAAGGGAGGTTTGAGAACAGATACGCAGTATTTT
cdr3_aa: CASRKGGLRTDTQYF

d_call: .
j_call: TRBJ2-7
clone_size: .
v_call: TRBV15
cdr3_length: 14
cdr3_nt: TGTGCCACCAGCAGACTGACAGGACCCTACGAGCAGTACTTC
cdr3_aa: CATSRLTGPYEQYF

d_call: .
j_call: TRBJ2-2
clone_size: .
v_call: TRBV29-1
cdr3_length: 12
cdr3_nt: TGCAGCGCCGAGGCACACACCGGGGAGCTGTTTTTT
cdr3_aa: CSAEAHTGELFF

d_call: TRBD2
j_call: TRBJ2-1
clone_size: .
v_call: TRBV7-9
cdr3_length: 15
cdr3_nt: TGTGCCAGCAGTTTAGCGGGGGGTAACTACAATGAGCAGTTCTTC
cdr3_aa: CASSLAGGNYNEQFF

d_call: TRBD1
j_call: TRBJ1-6
clone_size: few
v_call: TRBV7-2
cdr3_length: 16
cdr3_nt: TGTGCCAGCAGCTTAGAGGGGGCAGGGGTTAATTCACCCCTCCACTTT
cdr3_aa: CASSLEGAGVNSPLHF

d_call: .
j_call: TRBJ2-7
clone_size: .
v_call: TRBV29-1
cdr3_length: 12
cdr3_nt: TGCAGCGTGTCCAGGGCGAACTACGAGCAGTACTTC
cdr3_aa: CSVSRANYEQYF

d_call: .
j_call: TRBJ2-3
clone_size: .
v_call: TRBV2
cdr3_length: 13
cdr3_nt: TGTGCCAGCAACAGGGTCAGCACAGATACGCAGTATTTT
cdr3_aa: CASNRVSTDTQYF

d_call: TRBD2
j_call: TRBJ2-3
clone_size: .
v_call: TRBV28
cdr3_length: 13
cdr3_nt: TGTGCCAGCGCGGGACTAGGGACAGATACGCAGTATTTT
cdr3_aa: CASAGLGTDTQYF

d_call: TRBD1
j_call: TRBJ2-1
clone_size: .
v_call: TRBV28
cdr3_length: 15
cdr3_nt: TGTGCCAGCAGTCCTCGGGACAGACGCTACAATGAGCAGTTCTTC
cdr3_aa: CASSPRDRRYNEQFF

d_call: .
j_call: TRBJ2-2
clone_size: .
v_call: TRBV7-3
cdr3_length: 22
cdr3_nt: TGTGCCAGCAGCTCGCCACCTCCTGACACCCCCTATCCTTTTCCGAAAACCGGGGAGCTGTTTTTT
cdr3_aa: CASSSPPPDTPYPFPKTGELFF